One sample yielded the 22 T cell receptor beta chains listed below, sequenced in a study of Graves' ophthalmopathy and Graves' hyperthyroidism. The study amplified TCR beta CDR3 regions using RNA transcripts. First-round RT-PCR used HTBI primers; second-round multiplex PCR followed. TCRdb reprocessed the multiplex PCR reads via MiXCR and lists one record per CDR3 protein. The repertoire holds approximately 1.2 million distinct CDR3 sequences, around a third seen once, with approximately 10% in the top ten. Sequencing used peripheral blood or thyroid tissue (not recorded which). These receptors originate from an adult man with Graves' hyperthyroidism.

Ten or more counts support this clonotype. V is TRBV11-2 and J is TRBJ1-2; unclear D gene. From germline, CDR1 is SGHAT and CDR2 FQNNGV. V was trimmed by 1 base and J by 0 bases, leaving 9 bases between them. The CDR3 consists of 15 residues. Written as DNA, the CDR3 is TGTGCCAGCAGCTTAGGGATGGAAACTAACTATGGCTACACCTTC. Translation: CASSLGMETNYGYTF.

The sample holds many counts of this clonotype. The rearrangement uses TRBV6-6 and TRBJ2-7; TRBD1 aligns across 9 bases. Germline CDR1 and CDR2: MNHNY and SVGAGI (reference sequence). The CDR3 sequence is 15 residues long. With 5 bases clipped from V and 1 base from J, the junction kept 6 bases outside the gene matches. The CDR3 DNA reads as TGTGCCAGCAGTATCTCCGACAGGGGGTCCTACGAGCAGTACTTC. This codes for CASSISDRGSYEQYF.

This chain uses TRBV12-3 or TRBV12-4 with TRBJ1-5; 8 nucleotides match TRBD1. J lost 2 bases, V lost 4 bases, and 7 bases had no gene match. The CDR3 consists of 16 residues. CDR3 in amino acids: CASSYDGQGGNQPQHF. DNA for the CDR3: TGTGCCAGCAGTTACGATGGACAGGGAGGCAATCAGCCCCAGCATTTT.

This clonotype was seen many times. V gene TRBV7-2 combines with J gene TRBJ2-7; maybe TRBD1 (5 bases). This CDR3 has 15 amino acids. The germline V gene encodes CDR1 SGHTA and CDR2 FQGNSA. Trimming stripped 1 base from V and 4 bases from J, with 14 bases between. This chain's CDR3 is CASSLDRTQGYEQYF. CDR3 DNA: TGTGCCAGCAGCTTAGACAGGACGCAGGGATACGAGCAGTACTTC. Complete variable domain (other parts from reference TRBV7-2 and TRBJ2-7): GAGVSQSPSNKVTEKGKDVELRCDPISGHTALYWYRQSLGQGLEFLIYFQGNSAPDKSGLPSDRFSAERTGGSVSTLTIQRTQQEDSAVYLCASSLDRTQGYEQYFGPGTRLTVT.

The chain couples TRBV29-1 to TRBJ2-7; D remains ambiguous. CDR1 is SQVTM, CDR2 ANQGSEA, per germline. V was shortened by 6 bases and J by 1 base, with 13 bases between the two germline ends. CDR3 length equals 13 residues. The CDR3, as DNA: TGCAGCGTCTACAGTGGGGAATCCTACGAGCAGTACTTC. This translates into CSVYSGESYEQYF.

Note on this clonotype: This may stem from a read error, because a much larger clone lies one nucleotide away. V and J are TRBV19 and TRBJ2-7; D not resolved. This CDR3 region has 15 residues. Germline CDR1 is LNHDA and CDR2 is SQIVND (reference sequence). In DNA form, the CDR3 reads TGTGCCGGTAGTATAGATCGGGCCAGACACCACGAGCAGTACTTC. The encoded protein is CAGSIDRARHHEQYF.

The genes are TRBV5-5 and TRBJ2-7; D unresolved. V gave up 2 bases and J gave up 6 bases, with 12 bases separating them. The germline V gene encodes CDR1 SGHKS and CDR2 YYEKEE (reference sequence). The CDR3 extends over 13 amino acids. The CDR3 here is CASSLLAVCEQYF. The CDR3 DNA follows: TGTGCCAGCAGCTTACTCGCGGTCTGCGAGCAGTACTTC.

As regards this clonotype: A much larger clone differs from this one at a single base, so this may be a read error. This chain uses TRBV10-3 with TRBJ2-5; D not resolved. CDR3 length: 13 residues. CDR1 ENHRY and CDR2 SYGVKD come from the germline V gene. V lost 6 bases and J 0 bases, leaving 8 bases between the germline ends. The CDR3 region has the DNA TGTGCCATCAGCTTCTCGTACCAAGAGACCCAGTACTTC. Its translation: CAISFSYQETQYF.

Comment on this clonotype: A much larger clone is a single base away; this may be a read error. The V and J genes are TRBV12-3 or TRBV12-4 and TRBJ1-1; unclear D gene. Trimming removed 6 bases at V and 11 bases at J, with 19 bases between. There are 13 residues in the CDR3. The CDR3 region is CASSLPNEIGAFF. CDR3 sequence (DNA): TGTGCCAGCAGCTTACCCAACGAGATTGGGGCTTTCTTT.

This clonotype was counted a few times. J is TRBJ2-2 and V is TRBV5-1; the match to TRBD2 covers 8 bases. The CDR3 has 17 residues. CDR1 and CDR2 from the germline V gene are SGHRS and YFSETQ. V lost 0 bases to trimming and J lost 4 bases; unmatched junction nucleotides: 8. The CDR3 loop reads CASSLAPLAEGTGELFF. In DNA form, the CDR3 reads TGCGCCAGCAGCTTGGCCCCACTAGCGGAGGGCACCGGGGAGCTGTTTTTT. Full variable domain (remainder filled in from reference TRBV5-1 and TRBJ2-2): KAGVTQTPRYLIKTRGQQVTLSCSPISGHRSVSWYQQTPGQGLQFLFEYFSETQRNKGNFPGRFSGRQFSNSRSEMNVSTLELGDSALYLCASSLAPLAEGTGELFFGEGSRLTVL.

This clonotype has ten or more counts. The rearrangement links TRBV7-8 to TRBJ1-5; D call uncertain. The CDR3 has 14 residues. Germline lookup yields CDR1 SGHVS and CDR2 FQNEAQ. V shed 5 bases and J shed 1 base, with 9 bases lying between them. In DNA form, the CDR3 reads TGTGCCAGCAGCCTTTTCGAAAGCAATCAGCCCCAGCATTTT. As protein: CASSLFESNQPQHF.

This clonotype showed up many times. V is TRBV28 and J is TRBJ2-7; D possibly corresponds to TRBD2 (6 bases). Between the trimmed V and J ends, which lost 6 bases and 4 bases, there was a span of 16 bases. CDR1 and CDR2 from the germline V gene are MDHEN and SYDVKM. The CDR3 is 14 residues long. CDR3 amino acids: CASRPTRAGYEQYF. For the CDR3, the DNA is TGTGCCAGCAGACCGACTAGAGCCGGTTACGAGCAGTACTTC.

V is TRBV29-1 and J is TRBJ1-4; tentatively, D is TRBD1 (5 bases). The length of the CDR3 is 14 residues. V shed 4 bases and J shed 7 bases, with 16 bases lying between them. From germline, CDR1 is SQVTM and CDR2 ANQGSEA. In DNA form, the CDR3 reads TGCAGCGTTGTTGGGCTAGCGGGGGGTGAAAAACTGTTTTTT. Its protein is CSVVGLAGGEKLFF.

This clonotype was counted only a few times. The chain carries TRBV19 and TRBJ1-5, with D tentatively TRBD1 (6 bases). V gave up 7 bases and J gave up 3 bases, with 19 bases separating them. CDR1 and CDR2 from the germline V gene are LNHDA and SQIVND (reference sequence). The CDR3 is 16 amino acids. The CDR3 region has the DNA TGTGCCAGTACCCCCGCACGGGGGACACTCAATCAGCCCCAGCATTTT. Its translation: CASTPARGTLNQPQHF.

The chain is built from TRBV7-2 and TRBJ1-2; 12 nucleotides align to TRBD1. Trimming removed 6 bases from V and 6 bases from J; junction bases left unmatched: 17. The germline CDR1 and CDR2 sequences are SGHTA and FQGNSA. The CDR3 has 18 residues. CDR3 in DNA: TGTGCCAGCAGTTTACATGTCGTCGGGGGACAGGGGGCCGATGGCTACACCTTC. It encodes CASSLHVVGGQGADGYTF.

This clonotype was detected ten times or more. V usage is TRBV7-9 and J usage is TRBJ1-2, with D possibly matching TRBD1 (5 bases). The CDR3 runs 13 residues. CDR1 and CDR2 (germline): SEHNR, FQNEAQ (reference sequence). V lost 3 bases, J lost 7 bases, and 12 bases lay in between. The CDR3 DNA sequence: TGTGCCAGCAGCTTCGAAACAGGATTTGGCTACACCTTC. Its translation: CASSFETGFGYTF.

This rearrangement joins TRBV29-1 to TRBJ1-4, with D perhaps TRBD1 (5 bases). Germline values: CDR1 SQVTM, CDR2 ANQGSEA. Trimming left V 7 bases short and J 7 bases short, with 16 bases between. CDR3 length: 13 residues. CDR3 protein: CSAAEGLGEKLFF. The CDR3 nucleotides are TGCAGCGCCGCCGAGGGACTGGGTGAAAAACTGTTTTTT.

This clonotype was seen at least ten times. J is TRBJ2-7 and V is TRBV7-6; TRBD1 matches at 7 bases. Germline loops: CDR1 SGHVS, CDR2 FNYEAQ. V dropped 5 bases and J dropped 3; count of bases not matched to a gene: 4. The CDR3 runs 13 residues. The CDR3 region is CASSTRQGYEQYF. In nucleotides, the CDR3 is TGTGCCAGCAGCACAAGACAGGGCTACGAGCAGTACTTC.

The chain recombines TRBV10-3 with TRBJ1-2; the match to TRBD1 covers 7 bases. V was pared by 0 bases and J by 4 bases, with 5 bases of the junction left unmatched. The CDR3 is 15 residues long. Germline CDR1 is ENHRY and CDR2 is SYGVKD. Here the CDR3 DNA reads TGTGCCATCAGTGAGTCCCCAGGGGGTGCCTATGGCTACACCTTC. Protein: CAISESPGGAYGYTF.

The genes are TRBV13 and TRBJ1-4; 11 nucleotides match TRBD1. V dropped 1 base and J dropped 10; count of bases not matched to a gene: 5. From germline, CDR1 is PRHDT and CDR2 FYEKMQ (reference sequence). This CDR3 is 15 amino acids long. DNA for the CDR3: TGTGCCAGCAGCTTAGCCCGAGGGACAGGGGGAAAACTGTTTTTT. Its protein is CASSLARGTGGKLFF. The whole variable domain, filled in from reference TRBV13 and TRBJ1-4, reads AAGVIQSPRHLIKEKRETATLKCYPIPRHDTVYWYQQGPGQDPQFLISFYEKMQSDKGSIPDRFSAQQFSDYHSELNMSSLELGDSALYFCASSLARGTGGKLFFGSGTQLSVL.

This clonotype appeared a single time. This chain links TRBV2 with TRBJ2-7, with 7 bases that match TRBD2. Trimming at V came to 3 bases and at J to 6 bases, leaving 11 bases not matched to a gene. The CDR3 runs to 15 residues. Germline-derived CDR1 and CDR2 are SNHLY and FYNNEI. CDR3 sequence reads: CASSDPNRPSGEQYF. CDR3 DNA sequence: TGTGCCAGCAGTGATCCCAACCGGCCTAGCGGCGAGCAGTACTTC.

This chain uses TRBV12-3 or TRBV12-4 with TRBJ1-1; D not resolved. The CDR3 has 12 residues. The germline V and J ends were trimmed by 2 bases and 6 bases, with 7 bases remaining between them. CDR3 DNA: TGTGCCAGCAGTTTATTGCAAGCTGAAGCTTTCTTT. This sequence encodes CASSLLQAEAFF.